This note documents a single TCR beta chain sequence. CDR1 is SGDLS, CDR2 YYNGEE, per germline. With 0 bases removed from V and 4 bases from J, the gap between germline ends came to 13 bases. This CDR3 contains 16 residues. Profiling relied on immunoSEQ multiplex PCR, and the TCRdb table lists in-frame clones only, not all of them. The table lists more than 10,000 clones, more than 65% of them singletons. The data belong to a study of OX40 agonist ivuxolimab in advanced cancers. The J gene is TRBJ2-2, the V gene TRBV9, with a tentative D call TRBD1 (5 bases). The source of this sequence is an adult with an advanced solid tumor such as melanoma, head and neck, liver or kidney cancer. The specimen was CD4+ or CD8+ T cells sorted from blood, collected in a trial of the OX40 agonist ivuxolimab. Written as DNA, the CDR3 is TGTGCCAGCAGCGTAGTTGACAGTCGGGCCACCGGGGAGCTGTTTTTT. The encoded protein is CASSVVDSRATGELFF.